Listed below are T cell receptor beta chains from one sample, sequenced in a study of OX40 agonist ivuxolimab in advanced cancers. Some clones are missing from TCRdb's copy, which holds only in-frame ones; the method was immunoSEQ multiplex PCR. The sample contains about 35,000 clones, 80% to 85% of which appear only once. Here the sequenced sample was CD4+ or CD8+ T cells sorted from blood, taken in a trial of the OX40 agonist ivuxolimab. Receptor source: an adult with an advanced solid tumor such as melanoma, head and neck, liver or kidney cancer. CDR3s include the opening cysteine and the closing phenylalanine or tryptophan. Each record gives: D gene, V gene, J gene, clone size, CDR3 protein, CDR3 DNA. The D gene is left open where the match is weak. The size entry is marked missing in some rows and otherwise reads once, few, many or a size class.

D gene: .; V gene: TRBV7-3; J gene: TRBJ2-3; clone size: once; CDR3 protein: CASSLGSLTDTQYF; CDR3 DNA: TGTGCCAGCAGCTTAGGGTCCCTCACAGATACGCAGTATTTT
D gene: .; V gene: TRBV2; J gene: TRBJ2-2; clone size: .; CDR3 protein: CASKQSGELFF; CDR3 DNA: TGTGCCAGCAAGCAGTCCGGGGAGCTGTTTTTT
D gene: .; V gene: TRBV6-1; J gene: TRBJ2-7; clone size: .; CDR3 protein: CASSPRASSYEQYF; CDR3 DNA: TGTGCCAGCAGTCCCCGGGCCTCCTCCTACGAGCAGTACTTC
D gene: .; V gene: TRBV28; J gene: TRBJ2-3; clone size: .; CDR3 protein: CASSSYRMGVF; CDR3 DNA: TGTGCCAGCAGTTCCTATCGCATGGGGGTTTTT
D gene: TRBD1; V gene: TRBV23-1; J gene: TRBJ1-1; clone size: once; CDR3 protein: CASSQIQGAIPMNTEAFF; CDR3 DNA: TGCGCCAGCAGTCAAATACAGGGGGCTATACCCATGAACACTGAAGCTTTCTTT
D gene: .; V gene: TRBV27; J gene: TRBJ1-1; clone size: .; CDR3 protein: CASSQGGRDTEAFF; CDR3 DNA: TGTGCCAGCAGTCAAGGGGGGCGGGACACTGAAGCTTTCTTT
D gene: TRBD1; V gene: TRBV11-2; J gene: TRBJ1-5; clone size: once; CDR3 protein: CASSPGTGRQPQHF; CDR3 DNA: TGTGCCAGCAGCCCAGGGACAGGGCGCCAGCCCCAGCATTTT
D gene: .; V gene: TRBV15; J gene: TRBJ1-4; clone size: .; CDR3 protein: CATSRGDPGTNEKLFF; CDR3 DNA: TGTGCCACCAGCAGAGGGGACCCTGGAACTAATGAAAAACTGTTTTTT
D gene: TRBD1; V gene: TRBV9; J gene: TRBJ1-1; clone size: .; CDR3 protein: CASSVQTGLMGTEAFF; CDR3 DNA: TGTGCCAGCAGCGTTCAGACAGGGCTGATGGGGACTGAAGCTTTCTTT
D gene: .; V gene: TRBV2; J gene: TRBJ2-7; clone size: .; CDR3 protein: CASRYRVSYEQYF; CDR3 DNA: TGTGCCAGCAGATACAGGGTATCCTACGAGCAGTACTTC
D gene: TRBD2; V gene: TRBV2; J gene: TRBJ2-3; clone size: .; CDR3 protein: CASSQPGLVTDTQYF; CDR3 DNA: TGTGCCAGCAGTCAACCGGGACTAGTAACAGATACGCAGTATTTT
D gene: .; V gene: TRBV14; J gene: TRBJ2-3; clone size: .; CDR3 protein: CASSQGMAGSTDTQYF; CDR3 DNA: TGTGCCAGCAGCCAAGGAATGGCAGGAAGCACAGATACGCAGTATTTT
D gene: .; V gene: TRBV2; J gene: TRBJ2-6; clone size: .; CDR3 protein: CASGAGSSGANVLTF; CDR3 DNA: TGTGCCAGCGGTGCGGGGTCTTCTGGGGCCAACGTCCTGACTTTC
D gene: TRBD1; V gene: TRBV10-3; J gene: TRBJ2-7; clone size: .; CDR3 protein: CAISESGQGAYYEQYF; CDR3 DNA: TGTGCCATCAGTGAGTCTGGCCAGGGGGCTTATTACGAGCAGTACTTC
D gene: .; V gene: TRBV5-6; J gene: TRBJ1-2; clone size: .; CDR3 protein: CASSLAGRGYTF; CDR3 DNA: TGTGCCAGCAGCTTGGCAGGGCGAGGCTACACCTTC
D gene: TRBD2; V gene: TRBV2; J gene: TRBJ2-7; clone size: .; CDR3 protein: CASSDVIAGGRNFYEQYF; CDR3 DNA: TGTGCCAGCAGTGATGTGATAGCGGGGGGGCGCAATTTCTACGAGCAGTACTTC
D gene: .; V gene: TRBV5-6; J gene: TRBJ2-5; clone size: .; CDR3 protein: CASSLTVGETQYF; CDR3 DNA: TGTGCCAGCAGCTTGACGGTAGGGGAGACCCAGTACTTC
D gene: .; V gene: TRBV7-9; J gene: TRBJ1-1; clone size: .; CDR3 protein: CASSLELRRNTEAFF; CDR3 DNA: TGTGCCAGCAGCCTCGAATTGAGGAGAAACACTGAAGCTTTCTTT
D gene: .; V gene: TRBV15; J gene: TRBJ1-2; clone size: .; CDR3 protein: CATSRTLEAPGYTF; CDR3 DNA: TGTGCCACCAGCAGAACTCTAGAGGCGCCCGGCTACACCTTC
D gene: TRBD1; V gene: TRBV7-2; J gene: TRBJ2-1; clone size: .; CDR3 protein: CASSLASTGVNEQFF; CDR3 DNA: TGTGCCAGCAGCTTAGCGTCGACAGGGGTCAATGAGCAGTTCTTC